This record looks at one T cell receptor (beta chain) sequence and its context. The sample originates from a study of T cell changes during pregnancy in multiple sclerosis. Germline CDR1 and CDR2: SGHTA and FQGNSA. J was trimmed by 9 bases and V by 5 bases; bases with no gene match: 7. This CDR3 has 14 amino acids. Sequenced by immunoSEQ multiplex PCR; TCRdb stores in-frame clones only, minus some. The data show about 14,000 clones, around nine tenths seen once. This sequence joins TRBV7-2 and TRBJ2-2; 9 bases align to TRBD1. The TCR sequence derives from a female donor with multiple sclerosis, enrolled in a pregnancy study. Specimen: CD8+ T cells from peripheral blood mononuclear cells, collected in the first trimester of pregnancy. DNA of the CDR3: TGTGCCAGCAGCCAGGACAGGGGTTACCGGGAGCTGTTTTTT. Its translation is CASSQDRGYRELFF. The full variable domain, completed using reference TRBV7-2 and TRBJ2-2, is GAGVSQSPSNKVTEKGKDVELRCDPISGHTALYWYRQSLGQGLEFLIYFQGNSAPDKSGLPSDRFSAERTGGSVSTLTIQRTQQEDSAVYLCASSQDRGYRELFFGEGSRLTVL.